This is a list of T cell receptor beta chains from one sample in a study of cytomegalovirus exposure and HLA in healthy donors. Some clones are missing from TCRdb's copy, which holds only in-frame ones; the method was immunoSEQ multiplex PCR. Altogether roughly 200,000 clones are present, 60% to 80% being singletons, with the ten largest covering roughly 3%. The sequenced sample was PBMCs. The source of these receptors is a woman in her twenties or thirties in good health and CMV-seronegative. The CDR3 runs from the conserved cysteine through the conserved F or W. The D gene is left open where the match is weak. Clone size is given for some rows only: seen once, a few or many times, or a class if the clone is expanded.

D	size	V	length	J	CDR3	DNA
TRBD2	.	TRBV19	14	TRBJ2-7	CASSILAGGDEQYF	TGTGCCAGTAGTATTTTGGCGGGAGGAGACGAGCAGTACTTC
.	.	TRBV9	14	TRBJ1-2	CASSVAHSDSVNTF	TGTGCCAGCAGCGTAGCCCATTCTGACAGCGTTAACACCTTC
TRBD2	.	TRBV5-1	15	TRBJ2-2	CASREQGLVAGELFF	TGCGCCAGCAGAGAGCAGGGACTAGTGGCCGGGGAGCTGTTTTTT
.	.	TRBV5-1	14	TRBJ1-3	CASSLEAEGDTIYF	TGCGCCAGCAGCTTGGAGGCCGAGGGCGACACCATATATTTT
TRBD1	few	TRBV2	14	TRBJ1-5	CASSPDRAFQPQHF	TGTGCCAGCAGTCCGGACAGGGCCTTTCAGCCCCAGCATTTT
.	.	TRBV19	17	TRBJ1-1	CASSLRREAIMNTEAFF	TGTGCCAGTAGTCTTCGACGAGAGGCTATAATGAACACTGAAGCTTTCTTT
TRBD1	.	TRBV19	16	TRBJ1-2	CASSVPGTGGIHGYTF	TGTGCCAGTAGCGTCCCCGGGACAGGGGGTATTCATGGCTACACCTTC
.	few	TRBV20-1	11	TRBJ1-1	CSAHTEDEAFF	TGCAGTGCTCACACGGAGGATGAAGCTTTCTTT
.	.	TRBV4-1	16	TRBJ2-1	CASSRRVTGNYNEQFF	TGCGCCAGCAGCCGCAGAGTGACCGGGAATTACAATGAGCAGTTCTTC
.	.	TRBV7-2	13	TRBJ2-3	CASSLEQADTQYF	TGTGCCAGCAGCTTAGAACAGGCGGATACGCAGTATTTT
.	.	TRBV23-1	14	TRBJ1-2	CASSQSRTGEGYPF	TGCGCCAGCAGTCAATCCCGGACGGGAGAGGGCTACCCCTTC
TRBD2	.	TRBV10-3	14	TRBJ2-1	CAIKASGRANEQFF	TGTGCCATCAAGGCGAGCGGGAGAGCGAATGAGCAGTTCTTC
.	.	TRBV7-6	13	TRBJ2-5	CASSFPSRETQYF	TGTGCCAGCAGCTTCCCGTCTAGAGAGACCCAGTACTTC
.	few	TRBV15	14	TRBJ2-3	CATSRGASTDTQYF	TGTGCCACCAGCAGAGGGGCTAGCACAGATACGCAGTATTTT
.	.	TRBV7-2	13	TRBJ2-5	CASSLGGPETQYF	TGTGCCAGCAGTCTCGGGGGTCCCGAGACCCAGTACTTC
TRBD1	.	TRBV5-1	16	TRBJ1-1	CASSLSGTGGGGRAFF	TGCGCCAGCAGCTTGTCCGGGACAGGGGGCGGGGGGCGCGCTTTCTTT
.	.	TRBV30	13	TRBJ2-7	CAWTVGVRYEQYF	TGTGCCTGGACGGTGGGAGTGCGGTACGAGCAGTACTTC
.	.	TRBV30	15	TRBJ1-3	CAWSVRGNSGNTIYF	TGTGCCTGGAGTGTACGGGGGAACTCTGGAAACACCATATATTTT
TRBD1	once	TRBV7-9	13	TRBJ1-1	CASSLRGPGGAFF	TGTGCCAGCAGCTTAAGGGGGCCTGGGGGGGCTTTCTTT
.	.	TRBV27	15	TRBJ2-1	CASSTAGALYNEQFF	TGTGCCAGCAGCACAGCAGGGGCCCTCTACAATGAGCAGTTCTTC
.	.	TRBV15	16	TRBJ2-7	CATSTRPGQVSYEQYF	TGTGCCACCAGCACTCGCCCGGGACAAGTCTCCTACGAGCAGTACTTC
TRBD1	few	TRBV25-1	13	TRBJ1-1	CASVRQGNTEAFF	TGTGCCAGCGTAAGACAGGGGAACACTGAAGCTTTCTTT
TRBD1	few	TRBV9	15	TRBJ1-2	CASSESTGGWYGYTF	TGTGCCAGCAGCGAGTCGACAGGGGGCTGGTATGGCTACACCTTC
TRBD2	.	TRBV5-6	16	TRBJ2-3	CASSLALRGGTDTQYF	TGTGCCAGCAGCTTGGCTCTTCGGGGAGGGACAGATACGCAGTATTTT
TRBD2	.	TRBV9	15	TRBJ2-1	CASSVEAGTYNEQFF	TGTGCCAGCAGCGTAGAAGCGGGAACCTACAATGAGCAGTTCTTC
TRBD1	.	TRBV28	16	TRBJ2-1	CASRLPGGPIYNEQFF	TGTGCCAGCAGATTACCAGGGGGCCCTATATACAATGAGCAGTTCTTC
.	.	TRBV2	14	TRBJ1-5	CASSGEWSNQPQHF	TGTGCCAGCAGTGGAGAGTGGAGCAATCAGCCCCAGCATTTT
.	.	TRBV5-1	14	TRBJ2-3	CASSLGSGTDTQYF	TGCGCCAGCAGCTTGGGGTCGGGGACAGATACGCAGTATTTT
.	once	TRBV2	15	TRBJ1-2	CASIPFRTANYGYTF	TGTGCCAGCATCCCATTCCGGACAGCTAACTATGGCTACACCTTC
.	few	TRBV6-1	15	TRBJ2-3	CASSESQESTDTQYF	TGTGCCAGCAGTGAATCACAGGAGAGCACAGATACGCAGTATTTT
TRBD2	.	TRBV5-1	15	TRBJ2-7	CANPALLAGGHGQYF	TGCGCCAACCCTGCCCTTCTAGCGGGGGGCCACGGGCAGTACTTC
.	.	TRBV27	15	TRBJ2-6	CASRQGSGGANVLTF	TGTGCCAGCAGACAGGGATCCGGTGGGGCCAACGTCCTGACTTTC
.	.	TRBV29-1	11	TRBJ1-2	CSVGWGGGYTF	TGCAGCGTTGGCTGGGGGGGCGGCTACACCTTC
TRBD2	few	TRBV2	14	TRBJ2-1	CASLTSASYNEQFF	TGTGCCAGCCTTACTAGCGCCTCCTACAATGAGCAGTTCTTC
.	once	TRBV6-6	12	TRBJ2-5	CASTQYQETQYF	TGTGCCAGCACCCAATACCAAGAGACCCAGTACTTC
.	.	TRBV21-1	14	TRBJ2-7	CARFCRLGALRQYF	TGTGCCAGGTTTTGCCGGCTGGGGGCGCTAAGGCAGTACTTC
.	.	TRBV6-1	14	TRBJ2-7	CASSSLGSSYEQYF	TGTGCCAGCAGTTCCCTAGGAAGCTCCTACGAGCAGTACTTC
.	.	TRBV7-9	15	TRBJ1-2	CASSLVGRRTASYTF	TGTGCCAGCAGCTTAGTTGGCCGTCGGACAGCCAGCTACACCTTC
.	once	TRBV5-4	15	TRBJ2-2	CASSPRRVNTGELFF	TGTGCCAGCAGCCCCAGGCGGGTTAACACCGGGGAGCTGTTTTTT
.	.	TRBV4-1	13	TRBJ1-5	CASSQDWAQPQHF	TGCGCCAGCAGCCAAGATTGGGCTCAGCCCCAGCATTTT
TRBD1	few	TRBV4-1	15	TRBJ1-2	CASSQARQGRGGYTF	TGCGCCAGCAGCCAAGCCCGACAGGGACGGGGTGGCTACACCTTC
.	few	TRBV6-1	12	TRBJ2-7	CASMGAGNEQYF	TGTGCCAGCATGGGCGCAGGGAACGAGCAGTACTTC